The clone carrying this T cell receptor (beta chain) was seen at least ten times. Its matching antigen is unknown. A single record per CDR3 protein comes from TCRdb applying MiXCR to the RT-PCR reads. The sample lists about 180,000 distinct CDR3 sequences, about a tenth seen once, with under 13% in the top ten. The data stem from a study of response to subunit inactivated influenza vaccine. Germline V gene lookup returns CDR1 SNHLY and CDR2 FYNNEI. The ends were cut back, 7 bases at V and 4 bases at J, with 16 bases in the middle. This CDR3 has 14 amino acids. Study-level findings and limits: New T cells are recruited in small numbers by each seasonal influenza vaccination, according to the authors' suggestion.

The input for sequencing was non-naive T cells sorted from PBMCs, taken on the day of vaccination. This clonotype was obtained from a man in his fifties or sixties who received an inactivated influenza vaccine. The gene calls are TRBV2 and TRBJ1-1, with D perhaps matching TRBD1 (5 bases). The CDR3 loop is CASTMEGMGTEAFF. In DNA form, the CDR3 reads TGTGCCAGCACCATGGAGGGGATGGGCACTGAAGCTTTCTTT.